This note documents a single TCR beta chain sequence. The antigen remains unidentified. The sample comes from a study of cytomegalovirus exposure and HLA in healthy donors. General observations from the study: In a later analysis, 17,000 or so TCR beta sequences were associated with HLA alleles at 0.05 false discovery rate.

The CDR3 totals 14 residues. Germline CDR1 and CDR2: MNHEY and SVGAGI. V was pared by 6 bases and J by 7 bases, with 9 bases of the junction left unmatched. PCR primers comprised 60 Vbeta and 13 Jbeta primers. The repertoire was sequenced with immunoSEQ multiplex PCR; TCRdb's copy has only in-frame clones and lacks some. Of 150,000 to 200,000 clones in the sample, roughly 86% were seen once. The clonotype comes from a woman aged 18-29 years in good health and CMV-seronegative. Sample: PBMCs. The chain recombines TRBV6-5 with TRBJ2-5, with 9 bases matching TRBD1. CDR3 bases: TGTGCCAGCAGGCAGGGGACAGGGAAATGGACCCAGTACTTC. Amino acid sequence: CASRQGTGKWTQYF.